The TCR beta chain described here comes from a study of cytomegalovirus exposure and HLA in healthy donors (dated by TCRdb to 2016 to 2017). Background for the entire study: An earlier analysis of around 600 of the donors reported approximately 270 Gb of sequence data and some 100 million unique TCR beta sequences from about 200 million T cells. An early release that covered 500 to 800 HLA-typed donors contained around 330 gigabases of sequencing data and some 87 million unique TCR sequences. Of the roughly 410 genotyped donors, more than 75% were placed in the genetic ancestry cluster associated with self-reported Caucasian donors. The study aimed to test whether signatures of past pathogen exposure could be identified by cataloging public T cell receptors. The study profiled the T cell repertoires of hundreds of subjects by immunosequencing and related them to cytomegalovirus serostatus. Besides the first cohort of some 670 subjects, a separate validation cohort made up of roughly 120 different subjects was used. High-throughput TCR immunosequencing, statistical association of individual TCRs with disease status, and machine learning were combined to predict cytomegalovirus infection status. In a later analysis, previously published TCR beta repertoires from about 670 donors were re-analyzed and high-resolution HLA genotyping was added so that TCR occurrence patterns could be studied. In the later analysis, no new phenotypic data were used to find candidate immune exposures; instead, reliance was placed on TCR beta sequences and their occurrence across donors. An earlier analysis of roughly 600 of the donors used high-throughput TCR beta sequencing to judge whether each TCR beta V gene segment behaved as functional or pseudogenic. Donor age, sex, ethnicity and CMV serostatus were compiled alongside the repertoire data. A later genetic analysis took genome-wide SNP genotypes for about 55% of the 666 donors and used that subset as a discovery cohort. All discovery cohort repertoires had been generated on a single sequencing platform. HLA typing included class I and class II loci at four-digit resolution. The number of typed donors differed by locus: about 629-630 for A, B, C, DRB1 and DQB1; 500 to 550 for DQA1; approximately 600 for DPA1; and roughly 470 for DPB1. Roughly 5 DR-DQ haplotypes were handled as single units for association and clustering, since linkage in the cohort was strong. Among approximately 370 genotyped donors of the cohort, an average of around 250,000 unique TCR beta nucleotide sequences was sequenced per donor, of which 15% to 20% were non-productive.

Worth noting for this clone: Its antigen target is currently unknown. There are no base qualities to consult, and no much larger clone falls within one base.

Findings and caveats that apply to the study as a whole: In a later analysis, the rate of TCR association differed among HLA loci, with DRB1 alleles having the most associated TCRs and HLA-C alleles having the fewest. A later analysis found that most CMV-associated TCR beta chains appeared HLA-restricted, with HLA associations seemingly driven largely by CMV exposure. This cohort had only TCR beta chains sequenced, and the lack of alpha or paired-chain data limited which features could be detected. An association between a missense DCLRE1C variant and V-gene and J-gene trimming of TCR beta chains was found in a later genetic analysis and replicated in an independent cohort. Strong co-occurrence of HLA alleles, especially DR and DQ, made assigning TCR associations to individual alleles difficult. A later analysis found that HLA-associated TCR beta chains were more clonally expanded and had lower generation probabilities than equally common non-associated chains. A cluster of highly shared sequence variants was judged likely to represent a technical artifact of the sequencing pipeline. Because some donors lacked HLA typing at each locus, the association tests relied only on the typed subset. The classifier was reported to diagnose cytomegalovirus status with high specificity and sensitivity in both the original cohort and the validation cohort. It was suggested by the authors that the approach could potentially be generalized to other disease states and immunological phenotypes. Immune exposure information for the cohort was limited to CMV serostatus. A later analysis associated approximately 17,000 TCR beta sequences with specific HLA alleles at a false discovery rate of 0.05. Compared with the approximately 670-donor mean, donors in an Asian-associated ancestry cluster had fewer N-insertions in productive TCRs, according to a later genetic analysis. In a later analysis, several top co-occurrence clusters were reported to appear linked to parvovirus B19, influenza, CMV and Epstein-Barr virus. Correlated functional status among segregating V segments might be attributable to linkage disequilibrium, but an unknown experimental factor could not be ruled out. In vitro tests confirmed that a few of the cytomegalovirus-associated TCR beta chains recognize cytomegalovirus antigens. Presence/absence analyses assumed roughly uniform sequencing depth across donors, an assumption that may not hold. While some public TCRs were present in many individuals, most TCR sequences turned up only very rarely across donors. A total of roughly 160 TCR beta chains were listed by the study as associated with cytomegalovirus. In an earlier analysis of over 550 of the donors, most TCR beta V segments were observed in productive rearrangements about 90% or about 30% of the time, broadly matching IMGT annotations. Because the 87-base-pair reads could not distinguish some IMGT-functional V segments, including TRBV6-2 and TRBV6-3, those segments were excluded. The earlier analysis of approximately 590 of the donors excluded 15 to 20 rarely observed V segments, including chromosome 9 orphons, because counts were too low. A further reported finding was that TCR beta sequences accurately predicted the HLA-A and HLA-B alleles for most subjects in the first cohort.

The receptor library was made with the immunoSEQ multiplex PCR assay. For the multiplex PCR, a mixture combining 60 forward primers for TCR Vbeta segments and 13 reverse primers for TCR Jbeta segments was used. A multiplex PCR assay on genomic DNA amplified the CDR3 region of rearranged TCR beta genes. The amplified TCR beta libraries were sequenced on the Illumina HiSeq System as 87-base-pair reads. Under the source paper's analysis protocol: Across the roughly 700 repertoires, a later analysis counted approximately 83 million unique TCR beta chains, around 11 million of which were shared by at least two donors. To remove PCR and sequencing errors, raw reads were error-corrected and collapsed into unique sequences using a nearest-neighbor algorithm that merged closely related sequences. To assign V, D and J gene segments, CDR3 sequences were aligned to IMGT reference sequences. For a sequence to be retained, at least a six-nucleotide match to both a V gene segment and a J gene segment was required. A rearrangement counted as productive if the CDR3 had no stop codons and remained in frame with V and J, and every other rearrangement counted as non-productive. Following IMGT convention, CDR3 was defined as the stretch from the second conserved V-encoded cysteine to the conserved J-encoded phenylalanine. The earlier analysis of some 550 of the donors excluded any sequence lacking an unambiguous match to a single V gene segment. An earlier analysis of 587 of the donors called V segments functional above 56.7% productive rearrangements and segregating when the between-donor standard deviation exceeded 5%. A statistical classification framework was built for diagnosing cytomegalovirus status from the catalog of TCR beta chain sequences. In a later analysis, TCR nucleotide sequences were compared against IMGT/GENE-DB human TR gene sequences so that V and J genes could be assigned. The TCRdist pipeline was used in a later analysis to assign CDR3 sequences and most-parsimonious VDJ recombination scenarios. A later analysis defined each TCR beta chain by its CDR3 amino acid sequence plus V-gene family, and excluded reads lacking a unique V-gene family. As a way to deal with suspected cross-contamination and a sequencing artifact, a later analysis dropped 450 to 600 nucleotide sequences that were highly shared and had low generation probability. In a later analysis, a clonal expansion index was calculated for each public chain from normalized within-repertoire ranks of inferred template counts. Generation probabilities in a later analysis came from a VDJ recombination model fitted to out-of-frame rearrangements, and those results were checked against IGoR. In a later analysis, hypergeometric tests were used to score TCR-TCR, TCR-HLA and TCR-CMV co-occurrence, with a repertoire-size bias correction applied to TCR pairs. A later analysis estimated false discovery rates by permuting HLA or CMV assignments 20 times. In a later analysis, co-occurring TCRs were grouped using DBSCAN, with TCRdist sequence similarity added in when clustering inside HLA-allele-positive subsets. For co-occurrence clustering, repertoires with fewer than 30,000 or more than 120,000 public chains were excluded, along with five repertoires with anomalous nucleotide sharing. The clones in this table, taken by TCRdb from immuneACCESS, are in-frame only. Not every clone is retained; where verified, under half of the shortfall comes from an unresolved V gene, and the cause of the rest is unknown. D and trimming come from the DNA, and the V and J calls and clone size come from that table. The sample table shows approximately 170,000 clones, and 65% to 85% are seen once. The ten largest clonotypes hold around 1.6% of the sample.

The cohort comprised around 690 healthy bone marrow donors. Cohort members were all nominally healthy when sampled, although unrecorded immune exposures were likely present. The donor tested CMV seronegative and was one of the 352 seronegative cohort members. Each donor provided a peripheral blood sample, and peripheral blood mononuclear cells were used for TCR beta sequencing. The Qiagen DNeasy Blood Extraction Kit was used to extract genomic DNA from the blood cell samples. The germline V gene provides CDR1 MDHEN and CDR2 SYDVKM. Trimming takes 3 bases off V and 2 bases off J; junction bases not matched to a gene: 2. Including the terminal cysteine and phenylalanine, the CDR3 comprises 14 residues. CDR3 DNA only is kept here, 42 bases in frame from base 1.

The chain couples TRBV28 to TRBJ2-5; TRBD2 matches 8 bases in the middle. This receptor was identified in a woman younger than 35 in good health and CMV-seronegative. Sequenced sample: PBMCs. Read as DNA, the sequence is TGTGCCAGCAGTTTGAGCGGGGGACAAGAGACCCAGTACTTC. This gives the protein CASSLSGGQETQYF.